Detailed here is one TCR beta chain. This record comes from a study of blood T cells in healthy people across ages. The authors ran a second PCR of roughly 6 to 11 cycles using a sample-barcoded 5' primer and a J-beta primer mix. A single record per CDR3 protein comes from TCRdb applying MiXCR to the 5' RACE reads. Here the sample spans under 1,100,000 distinct CDR3 sequences, almost 25% being singletons. This same sample was also part of a study on T cells of mothers and their children. That paper states: When mothers and children were related, their normalized repertoire overlap, which was always slightly higher, did not differ significantly from that of unrelated pairs.

Sequencing input: blood. The receptor comes from a girl aged 2 to 9 in good health.

The CDR3 nucleotides read TGCGCCAGCAGCCTCAAGAACATCGGGACAGGCGGCGGTGAGCAGTTCTTC. Translation gives CASSLKNIGTGGGEQFF. The genes are TRBV4-1 and TRBJ2-5; 8 nucleotides line up with TRBD1. The J call is in doubt because the DNA end fits TRBJ2-1 better. The CDR3 extends over 17 amino acids. From germline, CDR1 is MGHRA and CDR2 YSYEKL.